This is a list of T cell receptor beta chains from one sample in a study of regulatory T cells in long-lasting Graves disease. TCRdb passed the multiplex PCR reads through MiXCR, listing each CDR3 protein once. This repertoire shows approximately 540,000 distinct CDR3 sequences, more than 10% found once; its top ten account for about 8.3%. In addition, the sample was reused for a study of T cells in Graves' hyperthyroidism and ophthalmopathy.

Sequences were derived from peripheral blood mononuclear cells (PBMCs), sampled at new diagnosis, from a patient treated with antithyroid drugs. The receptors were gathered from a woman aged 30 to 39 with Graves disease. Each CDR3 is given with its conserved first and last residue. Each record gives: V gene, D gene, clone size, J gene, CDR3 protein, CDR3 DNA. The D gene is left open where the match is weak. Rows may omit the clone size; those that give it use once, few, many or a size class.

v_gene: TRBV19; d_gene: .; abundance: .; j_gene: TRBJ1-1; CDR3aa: CASSAGGALSTEAFF; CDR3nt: TGTGCCAGTAGTGCCGGTGGGGCCCTGAGCACCGAAGCTTTCTTT
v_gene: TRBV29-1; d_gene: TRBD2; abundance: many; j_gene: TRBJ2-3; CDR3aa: CSVELAGGPVDTQYF; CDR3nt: TGCAGCGTTGAACTAGCGGGAGGGCCGGTAGATACGCAGTATTTT
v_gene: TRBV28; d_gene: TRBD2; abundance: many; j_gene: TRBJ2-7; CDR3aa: CASSSPSAGGIYEQYF; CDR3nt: TGTGCCAGCAGTTCGCCCTCGGCGGGAGGCATCTACGAGCAGTACTTC
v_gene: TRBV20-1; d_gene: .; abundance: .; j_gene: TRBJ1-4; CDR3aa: CSGAGKKNEKLFF; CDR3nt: TGCAGTGGGGCGGGGAAAAAGAATGAAAAACTGTTTTTT
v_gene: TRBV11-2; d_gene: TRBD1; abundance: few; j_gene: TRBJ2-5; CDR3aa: CASSSLQGRWETQYF; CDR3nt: TGTGCCAGCAGCTCCCTACAGGGGAGATGGGAGACCCAGTACTTC
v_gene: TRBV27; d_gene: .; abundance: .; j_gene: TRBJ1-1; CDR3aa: CAKKAFPEAFF; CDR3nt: TGTGCCAAGAAGGCATTCCCTGAAGCTTTCTTT
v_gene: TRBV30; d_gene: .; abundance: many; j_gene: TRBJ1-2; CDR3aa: CAYRRGGYTF; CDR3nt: TGTGCCTACCGCAGGGGTGGCTACACCTTC
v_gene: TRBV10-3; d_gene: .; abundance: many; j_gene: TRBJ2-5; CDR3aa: CAISEFRETQYF; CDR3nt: TGTGCCATCAGTGAGTTTCGGGAGACCCAGTACTTC
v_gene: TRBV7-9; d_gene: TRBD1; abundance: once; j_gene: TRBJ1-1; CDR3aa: CASRASPKTGWKNTEAFF; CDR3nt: TGTGCCAGCAGAGCCTCTCCCAAGACAGGGTGGAAGAACACTGAAGCTTTCTTT
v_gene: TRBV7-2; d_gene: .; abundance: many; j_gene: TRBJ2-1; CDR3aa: CASSLVAVVGEQFF; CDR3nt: TGTGCCAGCAGCTTAGTGGCAGTCGTGGGTGAGCAGTTCTTC
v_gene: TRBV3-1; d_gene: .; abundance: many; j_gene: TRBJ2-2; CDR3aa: CASSPVSGTGELFF; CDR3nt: TGTGCCAGCAGCCCGGTCTCAGGGACCGGGGAGCTGTTTTTT
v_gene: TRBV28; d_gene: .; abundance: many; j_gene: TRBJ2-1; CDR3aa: CASTRRRAGNEQFF; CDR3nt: TGTGCCAGCACCCGACGACGGGCGGGGAATGAGCAGTTCTTC
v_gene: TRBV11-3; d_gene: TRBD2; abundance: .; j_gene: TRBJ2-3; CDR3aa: CASSLGSLAGGPGTDTQYF; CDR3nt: TGTGCCAGCAGCTTGGGTTCGCTAGCGGGAGGGCCCGGCACAGATACGCAGTATTTT
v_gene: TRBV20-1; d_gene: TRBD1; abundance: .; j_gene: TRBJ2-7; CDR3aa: CSARTGSFYEQYF; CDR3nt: TGCAGTGCTAGGACAGGGAGTTTCTACGAGCAGTACTTC
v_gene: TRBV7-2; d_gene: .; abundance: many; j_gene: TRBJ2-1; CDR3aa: CASSLGPRDEQFF; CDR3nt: TGTGCCAGCAGCTTAGGGCCGAGGGATGAGCAGTTCTTC
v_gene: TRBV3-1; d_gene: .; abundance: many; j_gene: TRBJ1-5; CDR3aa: CASSHTGTNQPQHF; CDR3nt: TGTGCCAGCAGCCATACCGGGACTAATCAGCCCCAGCATTTT
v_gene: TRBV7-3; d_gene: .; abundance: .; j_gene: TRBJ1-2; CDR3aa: CASSFPDRVGYTF; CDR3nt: TGTGCCAGCAGCTTCCCGGACCGAGTCGGCTACACCTTC
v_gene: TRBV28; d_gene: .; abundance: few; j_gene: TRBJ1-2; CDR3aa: CASSLGALGYYGYTF; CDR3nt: TGTGCCAGCAGTTTAGGTGCCCTAGGTTACTATGGCTACACCTTC
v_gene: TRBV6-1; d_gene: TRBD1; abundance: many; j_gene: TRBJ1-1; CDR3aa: CASSLSGGPAEAFF; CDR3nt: TGTGCCAGCAGTCTCTCAGGGGGCCCAGCTGAAGCTTTCTTT
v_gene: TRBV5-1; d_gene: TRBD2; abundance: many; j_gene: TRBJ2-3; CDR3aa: CASSQRTSGRGTDTQYF; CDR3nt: TGCGCCAGCAGTCAACGGACTAGCGGGAGAGGTACAGATACGCAGTATTTT
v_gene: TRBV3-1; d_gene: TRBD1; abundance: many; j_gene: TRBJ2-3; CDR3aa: CASGDRAWTDTQYF; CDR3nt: TGTGCCAGTGGGGACAGGGCGTGGACAGATACGCAGTATTTT
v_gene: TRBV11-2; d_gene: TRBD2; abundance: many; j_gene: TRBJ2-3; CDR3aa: CASSFLAGARTGGDTQYF; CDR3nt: TGTGCCAGCAGCTTCCTAGCGGGAGCCAGGACCGGTGGAGATACGCAGTATTTT
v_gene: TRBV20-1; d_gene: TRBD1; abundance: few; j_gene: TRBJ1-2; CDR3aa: CSAKRTGGNYGYTF; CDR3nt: TGCAGTGCTAAGAGGACAGGGGGCAACTATGGCTACACCTTC
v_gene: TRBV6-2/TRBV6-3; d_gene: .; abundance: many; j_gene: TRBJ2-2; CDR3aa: CASSPQGWAGELFF; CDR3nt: TGTGCCAGCAGTCCGCAGGGGTGGGCCGGGGAGCTGTTTTTT
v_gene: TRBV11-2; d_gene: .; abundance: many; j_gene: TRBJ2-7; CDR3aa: CASSLVLSYEQYF; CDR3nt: TGTGCCAGCAGCTTAGTCCTTTCCTACGAGCAGTACTTC
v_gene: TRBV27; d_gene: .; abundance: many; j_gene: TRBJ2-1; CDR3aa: CASSLDRRQFF; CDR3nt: TGTGCCAGCAGTTTAGACCGTAGGCAGTTCTTC
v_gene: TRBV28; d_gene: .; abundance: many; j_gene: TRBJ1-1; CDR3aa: CASSFDGGGPNTEAFF; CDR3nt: TGTGCCAGCAGTTTCGACGGGGGGGGCCCGAACACTGAAGCTTTCTTT
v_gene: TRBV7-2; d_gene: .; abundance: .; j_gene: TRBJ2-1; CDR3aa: CAGSPVGQGEQFF; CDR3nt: TGTGCCGGCAGCCCAGTCGGGCAGGGCGAGCAGTTCTTC
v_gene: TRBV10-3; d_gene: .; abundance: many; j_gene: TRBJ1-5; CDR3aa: CAISAAGKNQPQHF; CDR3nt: TGTGCCATCAGTGCGGCAGGGAAGAATCAGCCCCAGCATTTT
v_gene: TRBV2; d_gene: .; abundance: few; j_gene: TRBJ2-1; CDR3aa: CASRGQGLGVDEQFF; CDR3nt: TGTGCCAGCCGGGGTCAAGGGCTGGGGGTCGATGAGCAGTTCTTC
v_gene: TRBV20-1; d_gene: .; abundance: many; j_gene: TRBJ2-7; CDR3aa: CSARDRNLAYEQYF; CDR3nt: TGCAGTGCTAGAGACCGTAATTTAGCCTACGAGCAGTACTTC
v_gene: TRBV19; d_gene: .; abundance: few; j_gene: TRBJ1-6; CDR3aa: CASSEQRSPPHF; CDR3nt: TGTGCCAGTAGCGAGCAAAGGTCACCCCCCCACTTT
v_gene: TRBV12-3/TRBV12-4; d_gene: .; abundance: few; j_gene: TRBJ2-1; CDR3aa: CASSTDLYNEQFF; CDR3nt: TGTGCCAGCAGCACGGACTTATACAATGAGCAGTTCTTC
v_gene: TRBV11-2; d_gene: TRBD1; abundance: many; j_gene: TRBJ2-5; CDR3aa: CASSWGQGHETQYF; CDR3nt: TGTGCCAGCAGCTGGGGACAGGGGCACGAGACCCAGTACTTC
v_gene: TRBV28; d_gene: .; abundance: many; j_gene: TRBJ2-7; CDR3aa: CASSFGLLSYEQYF; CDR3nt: TGTGCCAGCAGTTTTGGTCTTCTCTCCTACGAGCAGTACTTC
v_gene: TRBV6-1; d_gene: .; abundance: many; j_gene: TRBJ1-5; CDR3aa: CASSPLLGYSNQPQHF; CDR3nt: TGTGCCAGCAGCCCCCTCTTGGGGTATAGCAATCAGCCCCAGCATTTT
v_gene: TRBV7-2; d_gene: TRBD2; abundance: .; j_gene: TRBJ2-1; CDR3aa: CASRNSRLAVSSYNEQFF; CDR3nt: TGTGCCAGCAGGAATAGTCGACTAGCGGTGAGCTCCTACAATGAGCAGTTCTTC
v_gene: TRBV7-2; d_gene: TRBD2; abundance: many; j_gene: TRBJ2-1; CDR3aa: CASSSTSGTYNEQFF; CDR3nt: TGTGCCAGCAGCTCCACTAGCGGAACCTACAATGAGCAGTTCTTC
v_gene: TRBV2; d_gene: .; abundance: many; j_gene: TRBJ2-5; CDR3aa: CASSERQETQYF; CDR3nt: TGTGCCAGCAGTGAACGACAGGAGACCCAGTACTTC
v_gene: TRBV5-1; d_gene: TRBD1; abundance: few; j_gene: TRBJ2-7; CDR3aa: CASSLVAGTGGNEQYF; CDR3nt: TGCGCCAGCAGCTTGGTTGCTGGGACAGGGGGCAACGAGCAGTACTTC
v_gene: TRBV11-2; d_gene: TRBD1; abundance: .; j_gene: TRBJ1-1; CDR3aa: CASSTGTENTEAFF; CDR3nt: TGTGCCAGCAGCACGGGGACAGAGAACACTGAAGCTTTCTTT
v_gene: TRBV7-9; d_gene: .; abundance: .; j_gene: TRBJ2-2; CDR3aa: CASSPPRGLLGTGELCF; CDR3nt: TGTGCCAGCAGCCCCCCACGAGGTCTACTTGGGACCGGGGAGCTGTGTTTT
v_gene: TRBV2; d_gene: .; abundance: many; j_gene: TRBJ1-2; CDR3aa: CASSRDNYGYTF; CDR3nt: TGTGCCAGCAGCCGGGACAACTATGGCTACACCTTC
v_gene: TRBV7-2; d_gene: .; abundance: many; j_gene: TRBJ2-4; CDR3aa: CASSSTGAAKNIQYF; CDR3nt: TGTGCCAGCAGCTCTACTGGGGCGGCCAAAAACATTCAGTACTTC
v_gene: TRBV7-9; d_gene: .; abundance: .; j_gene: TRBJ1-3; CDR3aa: CASSFSPRDTIYF; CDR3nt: TGTGCCAGCAGCTTCTCCCCTAGGGACACCATATATTTT
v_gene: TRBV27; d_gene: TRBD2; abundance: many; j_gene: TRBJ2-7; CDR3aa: CASSLSAGTRSYEQYF; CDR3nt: TGTGCCAGCAGTTTATCCGCCGGGACTAGGTCGTACGAGCAGTACTTC
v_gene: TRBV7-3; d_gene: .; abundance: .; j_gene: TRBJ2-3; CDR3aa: CASSPGSWGGTDTQYF; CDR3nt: TGTGCCAGCAGCCCCGGGTCCTGGGGGGGCACAGATACGCAGTATTTT
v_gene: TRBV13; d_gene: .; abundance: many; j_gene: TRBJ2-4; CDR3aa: CASREFGTRKNIQYF; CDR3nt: TGTGCCAGCAGGGAATTCGGGACACGGAAAAACATTCAGTACTTC
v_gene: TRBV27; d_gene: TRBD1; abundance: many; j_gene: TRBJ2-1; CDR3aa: CASSRQGYEQFF; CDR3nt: TGTGCCAGCAGTCGACAGGGTTACGAGCAGTTCTTC
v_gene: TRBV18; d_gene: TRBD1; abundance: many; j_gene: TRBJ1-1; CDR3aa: CASSPRGDRGTEAFF; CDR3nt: TGTGCCAGCTCACCTAGAGGGGACAGGGGCACTGAAGCTTTCTTT
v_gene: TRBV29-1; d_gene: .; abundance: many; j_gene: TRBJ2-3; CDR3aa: CSALEGSFWSF; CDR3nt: TGCAGCGCCTTGGAGGGATCGTTTTGGAGTTTT
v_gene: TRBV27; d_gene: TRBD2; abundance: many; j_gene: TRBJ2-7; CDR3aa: CASSPPEGSGRWDEQYF; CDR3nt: TGTGCCAGCAGTCCTCCGGAGGGGAGCGGGAGATGGGACGAGCAGTACTTC
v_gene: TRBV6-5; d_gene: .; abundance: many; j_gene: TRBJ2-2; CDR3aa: CASSYNGPNTGELFF; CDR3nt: TGTGCCAGCAGTTACAACGGCCCGAACACCGGGGAGCTGTTTTTT
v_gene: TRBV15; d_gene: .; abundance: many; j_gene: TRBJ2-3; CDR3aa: CATSRAGLSSTDTQYF; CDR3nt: TGTGCCACCAGCAGAGCGGGCTTATCTAGCACAGATACGCAGTATTTT
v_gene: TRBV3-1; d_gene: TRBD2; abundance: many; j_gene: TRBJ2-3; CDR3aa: CASSQTLGTSGPYTDTQYF; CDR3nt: TGTGCCAGCAGCCAAACCTTGGGGACTAGCGGACCTTACACAGATACGCAGTATTTT